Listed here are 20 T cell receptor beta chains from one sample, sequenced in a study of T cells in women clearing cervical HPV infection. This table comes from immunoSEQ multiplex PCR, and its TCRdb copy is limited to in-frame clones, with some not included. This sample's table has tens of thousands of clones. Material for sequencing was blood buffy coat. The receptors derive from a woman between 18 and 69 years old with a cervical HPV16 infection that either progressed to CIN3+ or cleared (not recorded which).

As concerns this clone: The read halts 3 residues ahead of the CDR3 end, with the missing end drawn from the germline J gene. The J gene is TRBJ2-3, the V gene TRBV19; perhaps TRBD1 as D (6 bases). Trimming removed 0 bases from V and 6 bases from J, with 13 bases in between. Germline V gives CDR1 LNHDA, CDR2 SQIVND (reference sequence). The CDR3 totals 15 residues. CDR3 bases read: TGTGCCAGTAGTATAGATCCTAGGGGGACGGATACG. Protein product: CASSIDPRGTDT. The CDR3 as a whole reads CASSIDPRGTDTQYF. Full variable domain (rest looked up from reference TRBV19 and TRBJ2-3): DGGITQSPKYLFRKEGQNVTLSCEQNLNHDAMYWYRQDPGQGLRLIYYSQIVNDFQKGDIAEGYSVSREKKESFPLTVTSAQKNPTAFYLCASSIDPRGTDTQYFGPGTRLTVL.

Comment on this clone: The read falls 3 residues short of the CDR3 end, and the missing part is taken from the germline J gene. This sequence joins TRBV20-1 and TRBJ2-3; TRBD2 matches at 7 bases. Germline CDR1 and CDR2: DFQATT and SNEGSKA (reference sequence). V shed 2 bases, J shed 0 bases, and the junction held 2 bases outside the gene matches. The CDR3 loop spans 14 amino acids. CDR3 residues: CSARLADSTDTQYF. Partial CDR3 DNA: TGCAGTGCTAGACTAGCGGATAGCACAGATACG.

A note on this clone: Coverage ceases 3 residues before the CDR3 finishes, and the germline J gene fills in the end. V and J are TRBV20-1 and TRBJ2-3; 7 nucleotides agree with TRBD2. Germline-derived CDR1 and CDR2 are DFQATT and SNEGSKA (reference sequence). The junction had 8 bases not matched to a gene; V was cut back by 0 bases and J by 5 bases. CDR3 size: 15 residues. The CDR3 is CSAREGTKSVDTQYF. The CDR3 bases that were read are TGCAGTGCTAGAGAGGGGACTAAGTCGGTAGATACG.

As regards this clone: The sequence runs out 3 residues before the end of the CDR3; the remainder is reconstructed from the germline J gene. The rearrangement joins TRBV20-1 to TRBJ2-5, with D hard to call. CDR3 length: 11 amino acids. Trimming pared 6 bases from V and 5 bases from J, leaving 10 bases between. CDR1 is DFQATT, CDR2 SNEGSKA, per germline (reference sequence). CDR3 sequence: CSAIDLETQYF. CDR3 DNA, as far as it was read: TGCAGTGCGATCGACTTGGAGACC.

CDR3 protein: CASSLRTGGQETQYF. Incomplete CDR3 DNA: TGTGCCAGCAGCCTGAGGACAGGGGGGCAAGAGACC. V gene TRBV5-4 combines with J gene TRBJ2-5, with 10 bases matching TRBD1. The sequenced fragment ends 3 residues before the CDR3 boundary, so the rest is inferred from the germline J gene. Germline loops: CDR1 SGHNT, CDR2 YYREEE (reference sequence). The J segment lost 2 bases and the V segment lost 4 bases, leaving 5 bases of the junction unmatched. This CDR3 contains 15 residues.

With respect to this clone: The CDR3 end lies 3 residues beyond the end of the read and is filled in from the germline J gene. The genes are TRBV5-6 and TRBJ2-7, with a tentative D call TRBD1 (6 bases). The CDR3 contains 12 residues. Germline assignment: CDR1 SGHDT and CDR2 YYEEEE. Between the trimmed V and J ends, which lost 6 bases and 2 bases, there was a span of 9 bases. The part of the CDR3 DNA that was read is TGTGCCAGCAAGGACAGAGCCTACGAG. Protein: CASKDRAYE. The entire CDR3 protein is CASKDRAYEQYF.

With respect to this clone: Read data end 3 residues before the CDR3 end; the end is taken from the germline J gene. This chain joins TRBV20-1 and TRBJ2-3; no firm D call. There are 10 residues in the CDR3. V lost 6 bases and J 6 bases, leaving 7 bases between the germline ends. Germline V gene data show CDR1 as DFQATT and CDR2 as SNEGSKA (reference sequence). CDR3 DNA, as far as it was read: TGCAGTGCCGTACTGGATACG. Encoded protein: CSAVLDT. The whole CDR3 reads CSAVLDTQYF.

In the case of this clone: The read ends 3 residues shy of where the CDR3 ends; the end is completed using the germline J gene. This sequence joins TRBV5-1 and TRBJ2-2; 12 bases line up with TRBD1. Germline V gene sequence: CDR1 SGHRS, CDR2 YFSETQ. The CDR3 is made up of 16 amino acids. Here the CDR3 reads CASSLGDRGRDEKLFF. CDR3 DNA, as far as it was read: TGCGCCAGCAGCTTGGGGGACAGGGGGCGCGATGAAAAG.

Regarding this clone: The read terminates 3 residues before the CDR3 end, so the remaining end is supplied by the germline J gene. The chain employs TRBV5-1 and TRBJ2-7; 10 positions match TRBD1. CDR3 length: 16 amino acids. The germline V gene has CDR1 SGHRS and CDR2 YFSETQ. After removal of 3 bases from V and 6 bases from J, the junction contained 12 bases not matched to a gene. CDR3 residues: CASSSFSPGQGTEQYF. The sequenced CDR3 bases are TGCGCCAGCAGCTCCTTTTCCCCGGGACAGGGGACCGAG.

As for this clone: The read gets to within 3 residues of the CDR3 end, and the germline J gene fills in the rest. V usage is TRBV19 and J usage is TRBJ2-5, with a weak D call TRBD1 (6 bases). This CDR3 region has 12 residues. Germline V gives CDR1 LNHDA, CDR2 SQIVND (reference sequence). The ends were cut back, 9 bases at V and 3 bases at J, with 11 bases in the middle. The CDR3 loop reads CASGQLKETQYF. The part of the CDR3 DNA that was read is TGTGCCAGCGGACAGCTAAAAGAGACC. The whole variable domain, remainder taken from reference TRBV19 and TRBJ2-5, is DGGITQSPKYLFRKEGQNVTLSCEQNLNHDAMYWYRQDPGQGLRLIYYSQIVNDFQKGDIAEGYSVSREKKESFPLTVTSAQKNPTAFYLCASGQLKETQYFGPGTRLLVL.

Incomplete CDR3 DNA: TGCAGTGCTAGGTCAGGGGCAAGGCAAGAGACC. Amino acids: CSARSGARQET. The full CDR3 reads CSARSGARQETQYF. This rearrangement joins TRBV20-1 to TRBJ2-5, with a tentative D call TRBD1 (6 bases). The CDR3 end is not reached by the read, which stops 3 residues before it; the germline J gene fills it in. There are 14 residues in the CDR3. The germline V gene encodes CDR1 DFQATT and CDR2 SNEGSKA (reference sequence). The V end was cut by 3 bases, the J end by 2 bases, with 13 bases between.

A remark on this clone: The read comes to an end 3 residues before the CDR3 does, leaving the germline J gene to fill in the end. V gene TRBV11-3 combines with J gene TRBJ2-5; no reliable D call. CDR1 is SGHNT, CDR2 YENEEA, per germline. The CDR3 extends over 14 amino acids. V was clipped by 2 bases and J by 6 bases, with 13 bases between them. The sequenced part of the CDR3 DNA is TGTGCCAGCAGCTTAAATATTAAGACACAGACC. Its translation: CASSLNIKTQT. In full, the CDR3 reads CASSLNIKTQTQYF.

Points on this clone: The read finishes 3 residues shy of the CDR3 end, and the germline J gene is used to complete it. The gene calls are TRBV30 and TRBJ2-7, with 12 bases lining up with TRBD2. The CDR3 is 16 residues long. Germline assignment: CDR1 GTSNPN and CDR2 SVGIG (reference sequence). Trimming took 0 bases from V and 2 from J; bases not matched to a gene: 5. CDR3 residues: CAWSVRTSGRTYEQYF. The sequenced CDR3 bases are TGTGCCTGGAGTGTACGAACTAGCGGGAGGACCTACGAG.

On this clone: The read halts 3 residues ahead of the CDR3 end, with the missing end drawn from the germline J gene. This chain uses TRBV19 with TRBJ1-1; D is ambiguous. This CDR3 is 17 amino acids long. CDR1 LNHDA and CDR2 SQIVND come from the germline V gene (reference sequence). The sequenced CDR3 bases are TGTGCCAGTAGTATAGGGCCAAAGCGGAGCTCCTACAATGAG. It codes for CASSIGPKRSSYNE. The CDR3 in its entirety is CASSIGPKRSSYNEAFF.

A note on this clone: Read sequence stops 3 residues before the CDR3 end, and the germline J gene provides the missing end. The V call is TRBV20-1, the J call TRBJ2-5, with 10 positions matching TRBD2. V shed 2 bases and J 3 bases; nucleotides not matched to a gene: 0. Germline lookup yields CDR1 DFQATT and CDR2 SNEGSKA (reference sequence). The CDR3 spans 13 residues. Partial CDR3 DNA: TGCAGTGCTAGACTAGCGGGAGAAGAGACC. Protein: CSARLAGEET. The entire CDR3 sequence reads CSARLAGEETQYF.

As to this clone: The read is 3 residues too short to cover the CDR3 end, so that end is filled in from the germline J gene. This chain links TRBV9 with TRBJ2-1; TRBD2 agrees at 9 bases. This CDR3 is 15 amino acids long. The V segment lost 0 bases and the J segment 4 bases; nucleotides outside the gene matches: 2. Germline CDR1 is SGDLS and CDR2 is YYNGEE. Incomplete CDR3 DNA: TGTGCCAGCAGCGTAGGGCTAGCGGGGTACAATGAG. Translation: CASSVGLAGYNE. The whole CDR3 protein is CASSVGLAGYNEQFF.

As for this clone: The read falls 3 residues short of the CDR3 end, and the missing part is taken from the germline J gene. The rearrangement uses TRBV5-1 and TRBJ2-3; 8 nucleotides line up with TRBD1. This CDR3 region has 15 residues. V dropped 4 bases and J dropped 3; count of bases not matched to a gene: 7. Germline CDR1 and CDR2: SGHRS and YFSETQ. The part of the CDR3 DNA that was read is TGCGCCAGCAGCATCGGACAGGGCAGGACAGATACG. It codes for CASSIGQGRTDT. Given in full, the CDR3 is CASSIGQGRTDTQYF.

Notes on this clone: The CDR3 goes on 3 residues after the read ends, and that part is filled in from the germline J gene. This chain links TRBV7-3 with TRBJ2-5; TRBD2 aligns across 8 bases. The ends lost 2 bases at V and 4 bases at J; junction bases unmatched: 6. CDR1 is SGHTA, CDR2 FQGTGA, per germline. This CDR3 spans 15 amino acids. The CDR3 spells CASSLAGGLRETQYF. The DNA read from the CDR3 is TGTGCCAGCAGCTTAGCGGGGGGCTTACGAGAGACC.

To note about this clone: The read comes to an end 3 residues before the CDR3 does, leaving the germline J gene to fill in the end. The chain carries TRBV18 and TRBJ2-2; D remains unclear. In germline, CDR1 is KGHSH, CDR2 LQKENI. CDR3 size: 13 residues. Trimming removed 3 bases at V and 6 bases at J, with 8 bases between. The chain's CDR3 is CASSPPRAGELFF. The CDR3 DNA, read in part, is TGTGCCAGCTCACCTCCGCGAGCCGGGGAG.

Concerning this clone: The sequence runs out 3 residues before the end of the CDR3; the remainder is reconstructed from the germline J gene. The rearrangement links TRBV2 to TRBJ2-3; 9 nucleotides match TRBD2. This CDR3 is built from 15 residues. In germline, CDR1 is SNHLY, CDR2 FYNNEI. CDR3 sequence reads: CASSELASGKETQYF. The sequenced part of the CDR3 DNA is TGTGCCAGCAGTGAATTAGCTAGCGGGAAAGAGACG.